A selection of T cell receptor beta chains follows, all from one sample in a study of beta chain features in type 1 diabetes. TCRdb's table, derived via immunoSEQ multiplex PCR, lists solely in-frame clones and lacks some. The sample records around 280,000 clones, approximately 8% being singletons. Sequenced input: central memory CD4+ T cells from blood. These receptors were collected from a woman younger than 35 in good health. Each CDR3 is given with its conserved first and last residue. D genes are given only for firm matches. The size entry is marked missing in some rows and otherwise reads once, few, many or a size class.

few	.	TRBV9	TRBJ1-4	CASSVAIHATNEKLFF	TGTGCCAGCAGCGTAGCCATACACGCAACTAATGAAAAACTGTTTTTT
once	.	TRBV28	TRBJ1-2	CASSFSDRYYGYTF	TGTGCCAGCAGTTTCTCCGACAGGTACTATGGCTACACCTTC
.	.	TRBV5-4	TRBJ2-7	CASSGGTSVYEQYF	TGTGCCAGCAGCGGGGGCACTAGCGTTTACGAGCAGTACTTC
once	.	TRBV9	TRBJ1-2	CASSSRWSPGQPGYGYTF	TGTGCCAGCAGCTCCCGATGGAGTCCCGGACAGCCGGGTTATGGCTACACCTTC
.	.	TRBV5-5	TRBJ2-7	CASSDQPRGSYEQYF	TGTGCCAGCAGCGATCAACCGAGGGGCTCCTACGAGCAGTACTTC
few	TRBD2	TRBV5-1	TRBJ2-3	CASSFGGGSTDTQYF	TGCGCCAGCAGCTTTGGCGGGGGGTCCACAGATACGCAGTATTTT
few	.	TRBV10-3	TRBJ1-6	CAISRDTAYNSPLHF	TGTGCCATCAGTCGCGACACGGCCTATAATTCACCCCTCCACTTT
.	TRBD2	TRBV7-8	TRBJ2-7	CASSTGTSGSMGEQYF	TGTGCCAGCAGCACCGGGACTAGCGGGAGTATGGGCGAGCAGTACTTC
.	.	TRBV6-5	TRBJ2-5	CASSPPGQETQYF	TGTGCCAGCAGTCCGCCGGGCCAAGAGACCCAGTACTTC
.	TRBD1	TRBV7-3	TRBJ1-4	CASSTGANEKLFF	TGTGCCAGCAGCACAGGGGCTAATGAAAAACTGTTTTTT
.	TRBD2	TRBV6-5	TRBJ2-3	CATTSGVTDTQYF	TGTGCCACCACTAGCGGGGTTACAGATACGCAGTATTTT
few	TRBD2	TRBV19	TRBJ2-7	CASSIREGMDEQYF	TGTGCCAGTAGTATTCGGGAGGGGATGGACGAGCAGTACTTC
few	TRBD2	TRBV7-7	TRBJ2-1	CASSFGSGRADEQFF	TGTGCTAGCAGCTTCGGTAGCGGGAGGGCGGATGAGCAGTTCTTC
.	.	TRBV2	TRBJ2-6	CASSLGWFSGANVLTF	TGTGCCAGCAGCCTGGGGTGGTTCTCTGGGGCCAACGTCCTGACTTTC
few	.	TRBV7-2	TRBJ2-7	CASSSVSYEQYF	TGTGCCAGCAGCTCTGTCTCCTACGAGCAGTACTTC
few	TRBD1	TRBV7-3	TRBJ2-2	CASSLSVPQGIPGELFF	TGTGCCAGCAGCTTATCGGTTCCACAGGGGATCCCCGGGGAGCTGTTTTTT
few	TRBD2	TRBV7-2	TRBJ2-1	CASSVSGSSYNEQFF	TGTGCCAGCAGCGTCAGCGGGAGCTCCTACAATGAGCAGTTCTTC
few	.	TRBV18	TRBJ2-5	CASSQLKQETQYF	TGTGCCAGCTCACAACTCAAGCAAGAGACCCAGTACTTC
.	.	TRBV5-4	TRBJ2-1	CASSFVRDDNEQFF	TGTGCCAGCAGCTTCGTCAGGGATGACAATGAGCAGTTCTTC
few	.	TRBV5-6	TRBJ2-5	CASSSRDSGLQETQYF	TGTGCCAGCAGCTCGCGGGACTCCGGGCTACAAGAGACCCAGTACTTC
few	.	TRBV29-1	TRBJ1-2	CSVEELGKGWSDGYTF	TGCAGCGTTGAAGAATTAGGGAAAGGGTGGTCGGATGGCTACACCTTC
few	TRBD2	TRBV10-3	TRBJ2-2	CAISERASGGPGTGELFF	TGTGCCATCAGTGAGAGGGCTAGCGGGGGCCCGGGGACCGGGGAGCTGTTTTTT
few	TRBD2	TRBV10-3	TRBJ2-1	CAISGLAGGPNEQFF	TGTGCCATCAGTGGGTTAGCGGGGGGGCCGAATGAGCAGTTCTTC
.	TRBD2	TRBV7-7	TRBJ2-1	CASSFGDSGRYNEQFF	TGTGCTAGCAGCTTCGGGGATAGCGGGAGATACAATGAGCAGTTCTTC
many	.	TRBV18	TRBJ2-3	CASSPINSGTSMNSDTQYF	TGTGCCAGCTCACCAATAAACAGCGGGACAAGTATGAATTCCGATACGCAGTATTTT
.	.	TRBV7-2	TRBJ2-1	CASSLNRARPDDEQFF	TGTGCCAGCAGCTTAAACAGGGCCCGACCCGACGATGAGCAGTTCTTC
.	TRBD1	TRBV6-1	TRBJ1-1	CASSDLSSIKGRDSKAVAFF	TGTGCCAGCAGTGACCTCTCGTCGATTAAGGGAAGGGACAGCAAAGCAGTAGCTTTCTTT
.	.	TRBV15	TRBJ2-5	CATSRPLGGQETQYF	TGTGCCACCAGCAGGCCTCTAGGGGGACAAGAGACCCAGTACTTC
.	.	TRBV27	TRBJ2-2	CASSFKGPGELFF	TGTGCCAGCAGTTTCAAGGGGCCCGGGGAGCTGTTTTTT
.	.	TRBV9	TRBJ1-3	CASSTKGVFSGNTIYF	TGTGCCAGCAGCACAAAGGGGGTTTTCTCTGGAAACACCATATATTTT
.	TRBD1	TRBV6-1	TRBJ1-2	CASRVTGGSRGYTF	TGTGCCAGCAGGGTTACAGGGGGCAGCCGTGGCTACACCTTC
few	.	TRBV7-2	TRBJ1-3	CASAKGLSGNTIYF	TGTGCCAGCGCGAAAGGTCTCTCTGGAAACACCATATATTTT
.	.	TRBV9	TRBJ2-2	CASSVGNRGRTGELFF	TGTGCCAGCAGCGTAGGTAATAGGGGTAGGACCGGGGAGCTGTTTTTT